This is a list of T cell receptor beta chains from one sample in a study of blood T cells in healthy people across ages. TCRdb itself ran the 5' RACE reads through MiXCR, one entry per CDR3 protein. Altogether more than 700,000 distinct CDR3 sequences are present, roughly 50% being singletons, with the ten largest covering about 42%. The sequenced sample consisted of blood. These receptors were taken from a man of 80 years or more in good health. The CDR3 runs from the conserved cysteine through the conserved F or W. The D gene is left open where the match is weak. Some rows mark clone size as missing; the rest say once, few, many or name a class of expanded clone.

clone_size d_call j_call v_call cdr3_length cdr3_aa cdr3_nt
few NA TRBJ2-5 TRBV20-1 13 CSGGRDTYNEQYF TGCAGTGGCGGGCGGGACACCTACAATGAGCAGTACTTC
NA NA TRBJ2-1 TRBV21-1 17 CASSKEGGPSSYNEQFF TGTGCCAGCAGCAAAGAGGGCGGACCCAGCTCCTACAATGAGCAGTTCTTC
NA TRBD2 TRBJ2-1 TRBV7-9 17 CASSLTSGRAAYNEQFF TGTGCCAGCAGCTTGACTAGCGGGAGGGCCGCCTACAATGAGCAGTTCTTC
few TRBD1 TRBJ2-7 TRBV4-1 16 CASSQGTGIPAYEQYF TGCGCCAGCAGCCAAGGGACAGGGATTCCCGCCTACGAGCAGTACTTC
NA NA TRBJ2-2 TRBV25-1 14 CASSEGLSTGELFF TGTGCCAGCAGTGAAGGGCTGAGCACCGGGGAGCTGTTTTTT
NA TRBD2 TRBJ2-1 TRBV20-1 16 CSARDRAAGGPNEQFF TGCAGTGCTAGAGATCGGGCAGCGGGAGGGCCCAATGAGCAGTTCTTC
NA TRBD1 TRBJ1-2 TRBV2 17 CASSSGQGKGDNYGYTF TGTGCCAGCAGTTCCGGACAGGGGAAGGGGGATAACTATGGCTACACCTTC
NA NA TRBJ1-2 TRBV29-1 13 CSGGSVPNYGYTF TGCAGCGGGGGATCCGTCCCAAACTATGGCTACACCTTC
NA NA TRBJ2-1 TRBV24-1 13 CATSRGTYNEQFF TGTGCCACCTCTCGAGGGACCTACAATGAGCAGTTCTTC
once NA TRBJ1-2 TRBV20-1 13 CSAKLDINYGYTF TGCAGTGCCAAACTGGACATTAACTATGGCTACACCTTC
NA NA TRBJ2-1 TRBV4-1 15 CASSQFHTGNNEQFF TGCGCCAGCAGCCAATTTCATACAGGAAACAATGAGCAGTTCTTC
NA NA TRBJ2-2 TRBV4-2 18 CASSQELAFGVNTGELFF TGTGCCAGCAGCCAAGAGTTGGCCTTCGGGGTGAACACCGGGGAGCTGTTTTTT
NA NA TRBJ2-2 TRBV12-3/TRBV12-4 14 CASSRGQNPGELFF TGTGCCAGCAGTCGCGGACAGAACCCCGGGGAGCTGTTTTTT
NA TRBD2 TRBJ2-7 TRBV29-1 13 CSVGTSGYGAQYF TGCAGCGTTGGGACTAGCGGTTACGGAGCCCAGTACTTC
NA NA TRBJ2-1 TRBV5-6 15 CASSLSYSSYNEQFF TGTGCCAGCAGCTTGTCCTACAGCTCCTACAATGAGCAGTTCTTC
NA NA TRBJ1-2 TRBV5-1 14 CASSSETGNYGYTF TGCGCCAGCAGCTCCGAGACAGGCAACTATGGCTACACCTTC
NA NA TRBJ2-1 TRBV12-3/TRBV12-4 15 CASSLVPLKRFEQFF TGTGCCAGCAGTTTAGTCCCCCTCAAAAGATTCGAGCAGTTCTTC
NA NA TRBJ1-5 TRBV6-6 17 CASRFIPDTGGNQPQHF TGTGCCAGCAGGTTCATTCCGGACACGGGGGGCAATCAGCCCCAGCATTTT
NA NA TRBJ1-4 TRBV6-2/TRBV6-3 17 CASRKEPFGRVREKLFF TGTGCCAGCAGAAAAGAACCCTTTGGCAGGGTCCGGGAAAAACTGTTTTTT
NA NA TRBJ1-6 TRBV3-1 15 CASNVRGARNSPLHF TGTGCCAGCAACGTACGGGGGGCTAGAAATTCACCCCTCCACTTT
NA TRBD1 TRBJ1-5 TRBV10-3 15 CAISDSGTVTQPQHF TGTGCCATCAGTGACTCCGGGACAGTCACTCAGCCCCAGCATTTT
NA TRBD2 TRBJ2-1 TRBV5-1 15 CASSSESGRALEQFF TGCGCCAGCAGCTCGGAGAGCGGGAGGGCCCTGGAGCAGTTCTTC
few NA TRBJ1-2 TRBV20-1 12 CSAPDLNYGYTF TGCAGTGCCCCCGACCTTAACTATGGCTACACCTTC
NA TRBD2 TRBJ2-2 TRBV27 15 CASSLREVDTGELFF TGTGCCAGCAGTTTACGGGAGGTCGACACCGGGGAGCTGTTTTTT
NA NA TRBJ1-2 TRBV5-5 14 CASSLDQNRYGYTF TGTGCCAGCAGCTTGGATCAGAACCGCTATGGCTACACCTTC
few TRBD2 TRBJ2-6 TRBV4-1 19 CASSPQWAGGLSGANVLTF TGCGCCAGCAGCCCCCAGTGGGCGGGAGGCCTCTCTGGGGCCAACGTCCTGACTTTC
NA NA TRBJ2-7 TRBV11-2 15 CASSLIAGISYEQYF TGTGCCAGCAGCTTAATCGCAGGGATCTCCTACGAGCAGTACTTC
few NA TRBJ2-3 TRBV4-1 14 CASSQEAGLRYAYF TGCGCCAGCAGCCAAGAGGCGGGACTCAGATACGCGTATTTT
NA NA TRBJ1-2 TRBV15 14 CATSRGDVPDGYTF TGTGCCACCAGCAGGGGGGACGTCCCTGACGGCTACACCTTC
NA NA TRBJ2-7 TRBV7-2 15 CASSPSLANSYEQYF TGTGCCAGCAGCCCATCGCTAGCGAACTCCTACGAGCAGTACTTC
NA TRBD1 TRBJ2-5 TRBV9 14 CASSVTTGGEEQYF TGTGCCAGCAGCGTGACGACAGGGGGTGAGGAGCAGTACTTC
few NA TRBJ2-7 TRBV3-1 15 CASSQGVGISYEQYF TGTGCCAGCAGCCAGGGGGTAGGGATCTCCTACGAGCAGTACTTC
NA TRBD1 TRBJ1-2 TRBV25-1 14 CASTETGGNYGYTF TGTGCCAGCACCGAGACAGGGGGGAACTATGGCTACACCTTC
NA NA TRBJ1-1 TRBV28 13 CASSLFGRSEAFF TGTGCCAGCAGTTTATTTGGTAGGAGTGAAGCTTTCTTT
NA NA TRBJ1-4 TRBV7-2 16 CASSLGTGQSNEKLFF TGTGCCAGCAGCTTAGGGACCGGACAGTCTAATGAAAAACTGTTTTTT
few NA TRBJ2-7 TRBV9 12 CASSDGETEQYF TGTGCCAGCAGCGATGGTGAGACCGAGCAGTACTTC
NA NA TRBJ2-1 TRBV6-2/TRBV6-3 15 CASTFNRGGDNEQFF TGTGCCAGCACCTTCAACCGGGGCGGAGACAATGAGCAGTTCTTC
NA NA TRBJ1-4 TRBV4-1 15 CASSQVLRTNEKLFF TGCGCCAGCAGCCAAGTGCTCCGTACTAATGAAAAACTGTTTTTT
NA TRBD1 TRBJ2-7 TRBV12-3/TRBV12-4 16 CASSYPTGGKSYEQYF TGTGCCAGCAGTTACCCCACAGGGGGCAAATCCTACGAGCAGTACTTC
NA NA TRBJ2-7 TRBV10-3 15 CAISEYRVSSYEQYF TGTGCCATCAGTGAATACAGGGTAAGCTCCTACGAGCAGTACTTC
NA NA TRBJ1-4 TRBV18 17 CASSPPGPFPTNEKLFF TGTGCCAGCTCACCGCCGGGACCCTTCCCAACTAATGAAAAACTGTTTTTT
few NA TRBJ2-7 TRBV20-1 12 CSAMRSSYEQYF TGCAGTGCTATGCGGAGCTCCTACGAGCAGTACTTC
NA NA TRBJ1-2 TRBV10-3 16 CAISESFPTENYGYTF TGTGCCATCAGTGAGTCGTTCCCGACTGAGAACTATGGCTACACCTTC
NA NA TRBJ2-5 TRBV6-2/TRBV6-3 13 CASSLGVIETQYF TGTGCCAGCAGTTTAGGAGTCATCGAGACCCAGTACTTC
NA NA TRBJ2-2 TRBV20-1 14 CSAIQGRGTGELFF TGCAGTGCTATTCAGGGTCGAGGAACCGGGGAGCTGTTTTTT
few NA TRBJ2-4 TRBV25-1 12 CASSGGSGRQYF TGTGCCAGCAGTGGCGGTAGCGGCAGACAGTACTTC
NA TRBD2 TRBJ2-3 TRBV20-1 17 CSASPGLAGGPRRYAYF TGCAGTGCTAGCCCGGGACTAGCGGGAGGGCCCCGCAGATACGCGTATTTT
NA TRBD1 TRBJ2-1 TRBV24-1 13 CATQGTGVNEQFF TGTGCCACACAGGGGACAGGGGTCAATGAGCAGTTCTTC
NA NA TRBJ2-5 TRBV7-2 15 CASSGSPLGSNEQYF TGTGCCAGCAGCGGCTCCCCGCTAGGTAGCAATGAGCAGTACTTC
NA NA TRBJ1-2 TRBV6-1 14 CASSTADTNYGYTF TGTGCCAGCAGTACAGCCGATACTAACTATGGCTACACCTTC
NA NA TRBJ1-1 TRBV5-1 17 CASSLRSGSSMNTEAFF TGCGCCAGCAGCTTAAGATCAGGGAGTAGCATGAACACTGAAGCTTTCTTT
once NA TRBJ1-4 TRBV12-3/TRBV12-4 15 CASSNTGTRNEKLFF TGTGCCAGCAGTAACACCGGGACCCGCAATGAAAAACTGTTTTTT
NA TRBD2 TRBJ2-7 TRBV13 15 CASSLRTSGHERQYF TGTGCCAGCAGCTTAAGGACTAGCGGGCATGAACGGCAGTACTTC
NA NA TRBJ2-7 TRBV6-1 14 CASQRVVAANEQYF TGTGCTAGCCAGCGGGTGGTAGCAGCTAATGAGCAGTACTTC
NA TRBD2 TRBJ2-1 TRBV20-1 14 CSARERGGVDEQFF TGCAGTGCTAGAGAACGGGGGGGGGTCGATGAGCAGTTCTTC
few NA TRBJ2-7 TRBV12-3/TRBV12-4 15 CASSLTGGGGDEQYF TGTGCCAGCAGTCTCACCGGAGGGGGCGGGGACGAGCAGTACTTC
NA TRBD1 TRBJ2-6 TRBV18 15 CASSRTGLGANVLTF TGTGCCAGCTCGCGGACAGGGCTTGGGGCCAACGTCCTGACTTTC
few TRBD2 TRBJ2-5 TRBV5-1 15 CASSLVLAGGRTQYF TGCGCCAGCAGCTTGGTTCTAGCGGGAGGGCGGACCCAGTACTTC
NA TRBD2 TRBJ2-7 TRBV20-1 13 CSATSGRANEQYF TGCAGTGCTACTAGCGGGAGGGCGAATGAGCAGTACTTC